One sample yielded the 16 T cell receptor beta chains listed below, sequenced in a study of identical twins. One entry per CDR3 protein results from TCRdb running MiXCR on the 5' RACE reads. The repertoire includes 600,000 to 800,000 distinct CDR3 sequences, 21% of them detected once, and around 4.4% sits in the top ten. These same data were also listed under a study on T cells expressing NK-cell markers.

The source material was PBMCs. The receptors were gathered from a woman between 18 and 30 years old in good health.

The genes are TRBV4-3 and TRBJ2-2; a weak D match, TRBD1 (5 bases). CDR1 and CDR2 from the germline V gene are LGHNA and YSLEER. The length of the CDR3 is 15 residues. The V and J ends lost 3 bases and 5 bases respectively, with 13 bases between them. This CDR3 reads CASSHTIQGTGELFF. CDR3 DNA: TGCGCCAGCAGCCATACCATCCAGGGTACCGGGGAGCTGTTTTTT.

The rearrangement uses TRBV12-3 or TRBV12-4 and TRBJ2-1, with 12 bases matching TRBD2. The CDR3 extends over 13 amino acids. The V segment lost 7 bases and the J segment 11 bases; nucleotides outside the gene matches: 6. The CDR3: CASIGLAGRQQFF. CDR3 in DNA: TGTGCCAGCATTGGACTAGCGGGGCGACAGCAGTTCTTC.

This clonotype was observed a few times. The chain combines TRBV5-1 with TRBJ2-3, with D possibly being TRBD1 (6 bases). V lost 4 bases and J 1 base, leaving 16 bases between the germline ends. This CDR3 region has 16 residues. Germline V gives CDR1 SGHRS, CDR2 YFSETQ. The CDR3 DNA sequence: TGCGCCAGCAGCCGAATAACAGGGATCCGCACAGATACGCAGTATTTT. It codes for CASSRITGIRTDTQYF.

This chain connects TRBV15 to TRBJ2-7, with D maybe TRBD2 (5 bases). CDR3 length: 12 amino acids. The V gene's germline CDR1 is LNHNV and CDR2 YYDKDF (reference sequence). Trimming left V 1 base short and J 7 bases short, with 8 bases between. Written as DNA, the CDR3 is TGTGCCACCAGCAGAGGCGGCGGGGAGCAGTACTTC. Translating gives CATSRGGGEQYF. Using reference TRBV15 and TRBJ2-7 for the parts outside the CDR3, the full variable domain is DAMVIQNPRYQVTQFGKPVTLSCSQTLNHNVMYWYQQKSSQAPKLLFHYYDKDFNNEADTPDNFQSRRPNTSFCFLDIRSPGLGDTAMYLCATSRGGGEQYFGPGTRLTVT.

This clonotype turned up a few times. The V call is TRBV20-1, the J call TRBJ2-2; 9 nucleotides agree with TRBD1. V shed 5 bases and J 3 bases; nucleotides not matched to a gene: 4. The length of the CDR3 is 14 residues. Germline V gene data show CDR1 as DFQATT and CDR2 as SNEGSKA (reference sequence). CDR3 in DNA: TGCAGTGCTCCCAGGACAGGGGACACCGGGGAGCTGTTTTTT. Its translation: CSAPRTGDTGELFF.

The CDR3 is CASSLGDSVNTEAFF. The CDR3 region has the DNA TGCGCCAGCAGCTTGGGAGATTCGGTGAACACTGAAGCTTTCTTT. The chain couples TRBV5-1 to TRBJ1-1; D call uncertain. The CDR3 covers 15 residues. Trimming took 0 bases from V and 0 from J, leaving 9 bases between them. Per germline, CDR1 SGHRS and CDR2 YFSETQ. Using reference TRBV5-1 and TRBJ1-1 for the parts outside the CDR3, the full variable domain is KAGVTQTPRYLIKTRGQQVTLSCSPISGHRSVSWYQQTPGQGLQFLFEYFSETQRNKGNFPGRFSGRQFSNSRSEMNVSTLELGDSALYLCASSLGDSVNTEAFFGQGTRLTVV.

The V call is TRBV29-1, the J call TRBJ2-1; tentatively, D is TRBD2 (6 bases). Trimming took off 0 bases at V and 12 bases at J, with 27 bases between the two ends. The CDR3 has 17 amino acids. The V gene's germline CDR1 is SQVTM and CDR2 ANQGSEA. This chain's CDR3 is CSVEEIRLGVGGGSQFF. Here the CDR3 DNA reads TGCAGCGTTGAAGAAATTCGGTTAGGCGTGGGGGGTGGGTCGCAGTTCTTC.

This clonotype was found a few times. In DNA, the CDR3 is TGTGCCAGCAGTTTGGGTAGCGGGGGAAGGGATACGCAGTATTTT. Its protein is CASSLGSGGRDTQYF. J is TRBJ2-3 and V is TRBV6-5; 9 nucleotides agree with TRBD2. Losses at the gene ends were 4 bases for V and 6 bases for J; bases not matched to a gene: 8. CDR1 is MNHEY, CDR2 SVGAGI, per germline. The CDR3 loop spans 15 amino acids.

This clonotype has just a few counts. The chain links TRBV7-2 to TRBJ1-1, with D hard to call. V lost 2 bases and J lost 10, with 20 bases in between. This CDR3 is 15 amino acids long. Germline lookup yields CDR1 SGHTA and CDR2 FQGNSA. The CDR3 sequence: CASSLNLGPRIGAFF. As DNA, the CDR3 is TGTGCCAGCAGCTTAAATCTCGGACCGCGAATCGGAGCTTTCTTT.

This clonotype was counted between two and nine times. The J gene is TRBJ2-7, the V gene TRBV7-2; D uncertain. Germline lookup yields CDR1 SGHTA and CDR2 FQGNSA. V lost 5 bases and J lost 0, with 11 bases in between. This CDR3 contains 14 residues. The CDR3 loop is CASSHSPSSYEQYF. The CDR3 region has the DNA TGTGCCAGCAGCCATTCGCCTTCCTCCTACGAGCAGTACTTC. The full variable domain, completed using reference TRBV7-2 and TRBJ2-7, is GAGVSQSPSNKVTEKGKDVELRCDPISGHTALYWYRQSLGQGLEFLIYFQGNSAPDKSGLPSDRFSAERTGGSVSTLTIQRTQQEDSAVYLCASSHSPSSYEQYFGPGTRLTVT.

V gene TRBV5-1 combines with J gene TRBJ2-1, with 10 bases fitting TRBD1. The junction had 6 bases not matched to a gene; V was cut back by 6 bases and J by 3 bases. The V gene's germline CDR1 is SGHRS and CDR2 YFSETQ. The CDR3 runs to 15 residues. DNA for the CDR3: TGCGCCAGCACCTTAGGGACAGGGGACTACAATGAGCAGTTCTTC. Protein product: CASTLGTGDYNEQFF.

J is TRBJ2-3 and V is TRBV20-1, with D perhaps TRBD2 (5 bases). The V end lost 6 bases, the J end lost 4 bases, and 17 bases lay between the germline ends. The CDR3 has 14 amino acids. From germline, CDR1 is DFQATT and CDR2 SNEGSKA (reference sequence). The CDR3 bases are TGCAGTGCCACCCTCGGGCCGAGGGCAGATACGCAGTATTTT. This gives the protein CSATLGPRADTQYF.

The chain employs TRBV29-1 and TRBJ1-2, with a weak D call TRBD1 (5 bases). Between the trimmed V and J ends, which lost 1 base and 2 bases, there was a span of 14 bases. CDR1 SQVTM and CDR2 ANQGSEA come from the germline V gene. The CDR3 is 15 residues long. CDR3 nucleotide sequence: TGCAGCGTTGAAGGGCTAGACAGACAGAACTATGGCTACACCTTC. It is translated as CSVEGLDRQNYGYTF.

This clonotype was counted between two and nine times. The chain combines TRBV5-1 with TRBJ1-1, with D perhaps matching TRBD1 (5 bases). Germline V gene lookup returns CDR1 SGHRS and CDR2 YFSETQ. V lost 2 bases and J lost 5, with 10 bases in between. This CDR3 is built from 13 residues. The CDR3, as DNA: TGCGCCAGCAGCTTTGGGGGTTTGACTGAAGCTTTCTTT. This translates into CASSFGGLTEAFF. Variable domain in full (rest from reference TRBV5-1 and TRBJ1-1): KAGVTQTPRYLIKTRGQQVTLSCSPISGHRSVSWYQQTPGQGLQFLFEYFSETQRNKGNFPGRFSGRQFSNSRSEMNVSTLELGDSALYLCASSFGGLTEAFFGQGTRLTVV.

The genes are TRBV27 and TRBJ2-2; no clear D gene. The V end was cut by 3 bases, the J end by 6 bases, with 11 bases between. This CDR3 has 14 amino acids. Per the germline V gene, CDR1 is MNHEY and CDR2 is SMNVEV (reference sequence). In DNA, the CDR3 is TGTGCCAGCAGTTTCAGGCAGCCGGCCGGGGAGCTGTTTTTT. Translating it yields CASSFRQPAGELFF.

This rearrangement joins TRBV7-3 to TRBJ2-3; 8 nucleotides agree with TRBD2. This CDR3 contains 15 residues. Germline V lookup: CDR1 SGHTA, CDR2 FQGTGA. J gave up 5 bases and V 3 bases, and 7 bases lay outside the gene matches. CDR3 in amino acids: CASSFQRGREDTQYF. DNA for the CDR3: TGTGCCAGCAGCTTTCAGCGGGGGAGGGAAGATACGCAGTATTTT. The variable domain in full, completed from reference TRBV7-3 and TRBJ2-3, reads GAGVSQTPSNKVTEKGKYVELRCDPISGHTALYWYRQSLGQGPEFLIYFQGTGAADDSGLPNDRFFAVRPEGSVSTLKIQRTERGDSAVYLCASSFQRGREDTQYFGPGTRLTVL.